This TCR beta chain was identified in a study of Graves' ophthalmopathy and Graves' hyperthyroidism. Amplifying from RNA transcripts, the study obtained TCR beta CDR3 regions. The first-round RT-PCR employed HTBI primers together with the Qiagen OneStep RT-PCR kit. A multiplex PCR was then performed as the second round. TCRdb independently ran MiXCR on the multiplex PCR reads; one entry per CDR3 protein. The sample has 680,000 or so distinct CDR3 sequences; about 24% are singletons. This clonotype came up many times. At one of its ends the junction is not consistent with the germline gene, which may arise from a read error. Germline CDR1 is MNHNS and CDR2 is SASEGT. The CDR3 is 13 amino acids.

The chain links TRBV6-1 to TRBJ2-4; no firm D call. Material for sequencing was peripheral blood. This TCR was recovered from a woman between 18 and 30 years old with stable Graves' hyperthyroidism. Some clones in this sample may be carry-over from other donors' samples. The CDR3 coding sequence is TGTGCCAGCAGTCATGGACGGGCAGACATTAAGTACTTC. It translates to CASSHGRADIKYF.